These T cell receptor beta chains were read from a single sample in a study of blood T cells in healthy people across ages. In TCRdb, the 5' RACE reads were re-called with MiXCR into one record per CDR3 protein. The sample yields more than 800,000 distinct CDR3 sequences, under 55% seen once. Sequenced: blood. The receptor source for this set is a woman aged 60 to 75 in good health. Both conserved end residues are part of each CDR3. Each record gives: D gene, clone size, V gene, J gene, CDR3 DNA, CDR3 protein. D genes are given only for firm matches. Size tells how often a clone was seen (once, few, many) or the class of an expanded clone, and some rows leave it out.

D: NA; size: NA; V: TRBV7-6; J: TRBJ1-2; DNA: TGTGCCAGCAGCGCCTGGACAGAGTATGGCTACACCTTC; CDR3: CASSAWTEYGYTF
D: TRBD2; size: few; V: TRBV20-1; J: TRBJ2-3; DNA: TGCAGTGCTAGAGATCCCCGGGAGGGTCCAGATACGCAGTATTTT; CDR3: CSARDPREGPDTQYF
D: TRBD1; size: NA; V: TRBV30; J: TRBJ2-2; DNA: TGTGCCTGGAGTCCAGGGGGCACCGGGGAGCTGTTTTTT; CDR3: CAWSPGGTGELFF
D: NA; size: NA; V: TRBV14; J: TRBJ2-2; DNA: TGTGCCAGCAGCCAAATAGGAAACACCGGGGAGCTGTTTTTT; CDR3: CASSQIGNTGELFF
D: NA; size: NA; V: TRBV7-8; J: TRBJ2-7; DNA: TGTGCCAGCAGCCTCGGACTTAATTCCTACGAGCAGTACTTC; CDR3: CASSLGLNSYEQYF
D: NA; size: NA; V: TRBV6-2/TRBV6-3; J: TRBJ2-6; DNA: TGTGCCAGCAGTTACAACCCTGGGCAGGGTAGGAGCTCTGGGGCCAACGTCCTGACTTTC; CDR3: CASSYNPGQGRSSGANVLTF
D: TRBD1; size: NA; V: TRBV4-2; J: TRBJ1-5; DNA: TGTGCCAGCAGCCAACGGACAGGCGCAGGAAGCAATCAGCCCCAGCATTTT; CDR3: CASSQRTGAGSNQPQHF
D: TRBD1; size: few; V: TRBV11-2; J: TRBJ2-7; DNA: TGTGCCAGCAGCTTTCCGGGACAGAGCCCCTACGAGCAGTACTTC; CDR3: CASSFPGQSPYEQYF
D: TRBD1; size: NA; V: TRBV29-1; J: TRBJ1-1; DNA: TGCAGCGTTGAGGGACAGTTCACGAACACTGAAGCTTTCTTT; CDR3: CSVEGQFTNTEAFF
D: TRBD2; size: few; V: TRBV5-1; J: TRBJ2-1; DNA: TGCGCCAGCAGCCGACGGACTAGCGGGATGGATGAGCAGTTCTTC; CDR3: CASSRRTSGMDEQFF
D: NA; size: NA; V: TRBV27; J: TRBJ2-7; DNA: TGTGCCAGCAGTTTAGGACCTACCTTTTCCTCCTACGAGCAGTACTTC; CDR3: CASSLGPTFSSYEQYF
D: NA; size: few; V: TRBV10-3; J: TRBJ2-5; DNA: TGTGCCATCAGGGATGCAGGGGCCGGGGAGACCCAGTACTTC; CDR3: CAIRDAGAGETQYF
D: TRBD1; size: NA; V: TRBV3-1; J: TRBJ1-1; DNA: TGTGCCAGCAGCCAAACAGGGGGCGCGAACACTGAAGCTTTCTTT; CDR3: CASSQTGGANTEAFF
D: NA; size: NA; V: TRBV2; J: TRBJ2-7; DNA: TGTGCCAGCAGTGCAAGACTCATCACCTACAATGAGCAGTACTTC; CDR3: CASSARLITYNEQYF
D: NA; size: NA; V: TRBV5-1; J: TRBJ2-5; DNA: TGCGCCAGCAGCGACGCCGGAGTAGAGACCCAGTACTTC; CDR3: CASSDAGVETQYF
D: TRBD1; size: few; V: TRBV10-2; J: TRBJ1-1; DNA: TGCGCCAGCAGGGGGGGCGGCCGGACAGGGATAAACACTGAAGCTTTCTTT; CDR3: CASRGGGRTGINTEAFF
D: NA; size: NA; V: TRBV25-1; J: TRBJ2-7; DNA: TGTGCCAGCAGTGCGGCACAGCCATACTACGAGCAGTACTTC; CDR3: CASSAAQPYYEQYF
D: TRBD2; size: few; V: TRBV29-1; J: TRBJ2-1; DNA: TGCAGCGTTGCCGGGACTAGCGGGGGTAATGAGCAGTTCTTC; CDR3: CSVAGTSGGNEQFF
D: NA; size: NA; V: TRBV5-8; J: TRBJ2-7; DNA: TGTGCCAGCAGCTCCTACAGGGTGGGCGAGCAGTACTTC; CDR3: CASSSYRVGEQYF
D: TRBD2; size: NA; V: TRBV10-1; J: TRBJ2-1; DNA: TGCGCCAGCAGTGAAAGGCGCGGGGGGTCCTACAATGAGCAGTTCTTC; CDR3: CASSERRGGSYNEQFF
D: NA; size: NA; V: TRBV6-1; J: TRBJ1-6; DNA: TGTGCCAGCAGTGAAGGTCGGCATGCTCTTTCACCCCTCCACTTT; CDR3: CASSEGRHALSPLHF
D: NA; size: NA; V: TRBV27; J: TRBJ2-3; DNA: TGTGCCAGCAGTTTTATCCCCCATACGCAGTATTTT; CDR3: CASSFIPHTQYF
D: NA; size: NA; V: TRBV4-1; J: TRBJ2-3; DNA: TGCGCCAGCAGCCAAGTAAACCAAGCGGCTTCATATGTCACAGATACGCAGTATTTT; CDR3: CASSQVNQAASYVTDTQYF
D: TRBD2; size: NA; V: TRBV2; J: TRBJ2-3; DNA: TGTGCCAGCAGTTCCCCGGGACTAGCGGGAGAGGCAGATACGCAGTATTTT; CDR3: CASSSPGLAGEADTQYF
D: NA; size: few; V: TRBV12-3/TRBV12-4; J: TRBJ1-5; DNA: TGTGCCAGCAGTTATGACTCAAGCAATCAGCCCCAGCATTTT; CDR3: CASSYDSSNQPQHF
D: TRBD1; size: NA; V: TRBV2; J: TRBJ1-1; DNA: TGTGCCACCAAGACAGGGATGCTCACTGAAGCTTTCTTT; CDR3: CATKTGMLTEAFF